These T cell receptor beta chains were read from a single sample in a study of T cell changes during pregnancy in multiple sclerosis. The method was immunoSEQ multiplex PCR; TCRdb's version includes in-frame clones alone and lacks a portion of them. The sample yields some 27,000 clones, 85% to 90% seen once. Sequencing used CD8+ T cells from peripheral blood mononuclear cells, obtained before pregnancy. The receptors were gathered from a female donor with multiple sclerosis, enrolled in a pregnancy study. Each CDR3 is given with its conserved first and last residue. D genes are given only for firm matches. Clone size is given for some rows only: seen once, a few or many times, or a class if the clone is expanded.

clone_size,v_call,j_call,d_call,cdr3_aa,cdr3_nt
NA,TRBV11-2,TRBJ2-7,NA,CASSLVGERGYEQYF,TGTGCCAGCAGCTTAGTCGGGGAACGGGGTTACGAGCAGTACTTC
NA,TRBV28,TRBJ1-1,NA,CASRPNGANTEAFF,TGTGCCAGCAGGCCCAACGGAGCGAACACTGAAGCTTTCTTT
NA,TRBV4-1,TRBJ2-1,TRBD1,CASSQGSGTGINEQFF,TGCGCCAGCAGCCAAGGTTCCGGGACAGGGATCAATGAGCAGTTCTTC
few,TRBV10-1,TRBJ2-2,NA,CASMDRNTGELFF,TGCGCCAGCATGGACAGGAACACCGGGGAGCTGTTTTTT
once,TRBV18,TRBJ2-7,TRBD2,CASSLAGGTYEQYF,TGTGCCAGCTCACTGGCGGGGGGGACCTACGAGCAGTACTTC
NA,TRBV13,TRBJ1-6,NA,CASSIGGASSPLHF,TGTGCCAGCAGCATTGGGGGGGCCAGTTCACCCCTCCACTTT
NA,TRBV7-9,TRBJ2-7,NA,CASSHNRDTLYEQYF,TGTGCCAGCAGCCATAACCGGGACACCCTCTACGAGCAGTACTTC
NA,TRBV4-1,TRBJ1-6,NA,CASSRAGNPPLHF,TGCGCCAGCAGCCGGGCCGGAAACCCACCCCTCCACTTT
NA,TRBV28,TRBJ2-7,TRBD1,CASSWTGGGLEQYF,TGTGCCAGCAGTTGGACAGGGGGTGGTCTCGAGCAGTACTTC
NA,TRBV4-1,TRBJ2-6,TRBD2,CASSQVASGGTGANVLTF,TGCGCCAGCAGCCAAGTCGCTAGCGGGGGGACTGGGGCCAACGTCCTGACTTTC
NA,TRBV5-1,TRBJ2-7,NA,CASSARTLHSGEQYF,TGCGCCAGCAGCGCGCGGACCCTTCACTCGGGGGAGCAGTACTTC
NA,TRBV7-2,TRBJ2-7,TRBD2,CASSLVAGGAYEQYF,TGTGCCAGCAGCTTAGTAGCGGGGGGCGCCTACGAGCAGTACTTC
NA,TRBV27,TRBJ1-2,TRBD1,CASSLLTGESGYTF,TGTGCCAGCAGTCTCCTTACAGGGGAATCTGGCTACACCTTC
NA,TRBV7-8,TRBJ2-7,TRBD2,CASGIKLAGGLGSYEQYF,TGTGCCAGCGGCATAAAACTAGCGGGGGGGCTCGGGTCCTACGAGCAGTACTTC
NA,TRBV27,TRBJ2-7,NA,CASSFWRRLDEQYF,TGTGCCAGCAGTTTTTGGAGACGCTTGGACGAGCAGTACTTC
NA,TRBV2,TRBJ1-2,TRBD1,CASSESLGQENYGYTF,TGTGCCAGCAGTGAATCCCTGGGACAGGAGAACTATGGCTACACCTTC
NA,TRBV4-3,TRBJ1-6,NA,CASSQERGLGNSPLHF,TGCGCCAGCAGCCAAGAGCGGGGGCTGGGTAATTCACCCCTCCACTTT
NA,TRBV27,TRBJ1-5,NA,CASSLWAGNQPQHF,TGTGCCAGCAGTTTGTGGGCTGGCAATCAGCCCCAGCATTTT
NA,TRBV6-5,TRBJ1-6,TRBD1,CASRDTGVPLHF,TGTGCCAGCAGAGACACAGGGGTACCCCTCCACTTT
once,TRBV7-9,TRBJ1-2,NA,CASSLGAATVFGYTF,TGTGCCAGCAGCTTAGGGGCAGCTACAGTGTTCGGCTACACCTTC
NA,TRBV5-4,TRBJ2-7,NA,CASSLAGGLGEQYF,TGTGCCAGCAGCTTGGCAGGAGGGCTCGGCGAGCAGTACTTC
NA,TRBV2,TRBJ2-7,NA,CASSEADWNYEQYF,TGTGCCAGCAGTGAAGCAGACTGGAATTACGAGCAGTACTTC
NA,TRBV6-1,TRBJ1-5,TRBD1,CASSENRLGQGEHF,TGTGCCAGCAGTGAAAATAGGTTGGGACAGGGTGAGCATTTT
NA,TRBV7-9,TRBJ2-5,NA,CASSSGQPQETQYF,TGTGCCAGCAGCTCTGGACAACCCCAAGAGACCCAGTACTTC
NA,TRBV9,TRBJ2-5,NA,CASSVRREGGQETQYF,TGTGCCAGCAGCGTCCGTCGAGAGGGGGGGCAAGAGACCCAGTACTTC
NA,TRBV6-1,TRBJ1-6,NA,CASSEGLFRRPLHF,TGTGCCAGCAGTGAAGGCCTGTTCAGGCGCCCCCTCCACTTT
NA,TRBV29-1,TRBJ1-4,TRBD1,CSVAGTEPPEKNEKLFF,TGCAGCGTCGCCGGGACAGAGCCCCCGGAGAAAAATGAAAAACTGTTTTTT
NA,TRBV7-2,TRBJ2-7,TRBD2,CASSLTGGGPYEQYF,TGTGCCAGCAGCTTAACTGGCGGGGGTCCCTACGAGCAGTACTTC
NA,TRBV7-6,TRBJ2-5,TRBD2,CASSSRTSGVHQETQYF,TGTGCCAGCAGCTCCCGGACTAGCGGGGTACATCAAGAGACCCAGTACTTC
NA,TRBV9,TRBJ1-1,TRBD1,CASSVGTGGVGTEAFF,TGTGCCAGCAGCGTCGGGACAGGGGGCGTCGGCACTGAAGCTTTCTTT
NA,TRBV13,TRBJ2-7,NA,CASSSPGSYEQYF,TGTGCCAGCAGCTCCCCCGGCTCCTACGAGCAGTACTTC
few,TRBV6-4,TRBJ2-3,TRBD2,CASSGLAGSTDTQYF,TGTGCCAGCAGTGGACTAGCGGGCAGCACAGATACGCAGTATTTT
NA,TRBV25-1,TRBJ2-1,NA,CASSLGSRFPYNEQFF,TGTGCCAGCAGTTTGGGTTCCAGGTTCCCCTACAATGAGCAGTTCTTC
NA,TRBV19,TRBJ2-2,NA,CASSISAGAATGELFF,TGTGCCAGTAGTATTAGCGCAGGCGCGGCCACCGGGGAGCTGTTTTTT
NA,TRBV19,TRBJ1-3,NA,CASSPFSGGNTIYF,TGTGCCAGTAGCCCCTTTTCCGGTGGAAACACCATATATTTT
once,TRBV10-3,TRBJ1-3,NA,CAISESGGWGRSGNTIYF,TGTGCCATCAGTGAGTCTGGTGGATGGGGGCGGTCTGGAAACACCATATATTTT
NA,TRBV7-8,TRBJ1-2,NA,CASSLGRGPDLIYGYTF,TGTGCCAGCAGCTTGGGGAGGGGACCCGACCTGATTTATGGCTACACCTTC
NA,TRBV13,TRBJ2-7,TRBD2,CASGAGAGGTYEQYF,TGTGCCAGCGGGGCCGGGGCGGGGGGCACCTACGAGCAGTACTTC
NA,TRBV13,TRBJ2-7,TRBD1,CASSPEGQGHYEQYF,TGTGCCAGCAGCCCGGAGGGACAGGGGCACTACGAGCAGTACTTC
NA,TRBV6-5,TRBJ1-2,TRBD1,CASSSGGANYGYTF,TGTGCCAGCAGTTCAGGGGGAGCAAACTATGGCTACACCTTC
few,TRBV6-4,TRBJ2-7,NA,CASRTSEQYF,TGTGCCAGCAGGACTTCCGAGCAGTACTTC
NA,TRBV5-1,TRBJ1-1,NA,CASSPGWRAMNTEAFF,TGCGCCAGCAGTCCAGGGTGGAGGGCCATGAACACTGAAGCTTTCTTT
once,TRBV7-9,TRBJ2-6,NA,CASSSGPSGANVLTF,TGTGCCAGCAGCTCGGGTCCTTCTGGGGCCAACGTCCTGACTTTC
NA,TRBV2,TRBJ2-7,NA,CASTAQGPRYEQYF,TGTGCCAGCACCGCACAGGGTCCGAGGTACGAGCAGTACTTC
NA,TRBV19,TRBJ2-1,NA,CASSRTLRQLHEQFF,TGTGCCAGTAGTCGAACCCTCCGACAGTTACATGAGCAGTTCTTC
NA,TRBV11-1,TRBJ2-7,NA,CASRRLKGSAYEQYF,TGTGCCAGCAGACGCCTAAAGGGGTCGGCCTACGAGCAGTACTTC
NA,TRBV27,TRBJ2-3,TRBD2,CASSSAGTSFTDTQYF,TGTGCCAGCAGTTCCGCCGGGACTAGCTTCACAGATACGCAGTATTTT
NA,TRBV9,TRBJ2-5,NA,CASSVTAEETQYF,TGTGCCAGCAGCGTAACAGCGGAAGAGACCCAGTACTTC
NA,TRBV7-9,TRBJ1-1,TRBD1,CASSPWTGGRDTEAFF,TGTGCCAGCAGCCCCTGGACAGGGGGCCGCGACACTGAAGCTTTCTTT
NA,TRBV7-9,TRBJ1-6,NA,CASSFPRYNSPLHF,TGTGCCAGCAGCTTCCCCAGATATAATTCACCCCTCCACTTT
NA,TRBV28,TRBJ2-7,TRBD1,CASNRGLHEQYF,TGTGCCAGCAACAGGGGGCTCCACGAGCAGTACTTC